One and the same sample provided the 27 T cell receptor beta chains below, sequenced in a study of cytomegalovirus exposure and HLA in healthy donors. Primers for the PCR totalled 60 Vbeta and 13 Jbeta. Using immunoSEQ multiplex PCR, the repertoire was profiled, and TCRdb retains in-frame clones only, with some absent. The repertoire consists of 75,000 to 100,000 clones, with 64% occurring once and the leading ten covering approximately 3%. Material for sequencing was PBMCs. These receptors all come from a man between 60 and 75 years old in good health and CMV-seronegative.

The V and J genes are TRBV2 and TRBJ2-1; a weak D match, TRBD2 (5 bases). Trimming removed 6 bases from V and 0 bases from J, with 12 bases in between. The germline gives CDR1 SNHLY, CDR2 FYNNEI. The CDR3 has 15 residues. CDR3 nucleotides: TGTGCCAGCAGAGATTGGGAGAGCTCCTACAATGAGCAGTTCTTC. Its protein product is CASRDWESSYNEQFF. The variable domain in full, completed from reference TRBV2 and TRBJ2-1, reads EPEVTQTPSHQVTQMGQEVILRCVPISNHLYFYWYRQILGQKVEFLVSFYNNEISEKSEIFDDQFSVERPDGSNFTLKIRSTKLEDSAMYFCASRDWESSYNEQFFGPGTRLTVL.

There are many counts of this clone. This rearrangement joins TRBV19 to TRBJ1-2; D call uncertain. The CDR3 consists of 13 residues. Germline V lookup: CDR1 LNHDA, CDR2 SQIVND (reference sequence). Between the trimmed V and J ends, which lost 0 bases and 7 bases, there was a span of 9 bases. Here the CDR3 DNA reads TGTGCCAGTAGTATAGAATCCGGTTTTGGCTACACCTTC. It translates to CASSIESGFGYTF. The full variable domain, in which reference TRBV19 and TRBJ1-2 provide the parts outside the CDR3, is DGGITQSPKYLFRKEGQNVTLSCEQNLNHDAMYWYRQDPGQGLRLIYYSQIVNDFQKGDIAEGYSVSREKKESFPLTVTSAQKNPTAFYLCASSIESGFGYTFGSGTRLTVV.

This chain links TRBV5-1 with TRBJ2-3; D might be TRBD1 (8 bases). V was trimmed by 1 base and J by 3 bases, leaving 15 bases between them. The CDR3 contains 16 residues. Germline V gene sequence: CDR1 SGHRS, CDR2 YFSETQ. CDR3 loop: CASSLRTGRATDTQYF. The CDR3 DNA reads TGCGCCAGCAGCTTGAGGACAGGGAGGGCGACAGATACGCAGTATTTT.

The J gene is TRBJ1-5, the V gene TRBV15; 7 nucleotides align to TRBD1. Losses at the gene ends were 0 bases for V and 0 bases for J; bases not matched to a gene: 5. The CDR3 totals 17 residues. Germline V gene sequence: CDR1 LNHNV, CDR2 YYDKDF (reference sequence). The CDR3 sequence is CATSRDPTGFSNQPQHF. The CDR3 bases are TGTGCCACCAGCAGAGACCCGACAGGGTTTAGCAATCAGCCCCAGCATTTT.

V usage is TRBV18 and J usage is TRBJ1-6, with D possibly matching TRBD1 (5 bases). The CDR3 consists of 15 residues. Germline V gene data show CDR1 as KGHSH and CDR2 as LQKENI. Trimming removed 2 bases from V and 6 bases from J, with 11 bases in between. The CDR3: CASSPLSGFNSPLHF. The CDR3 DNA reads TGTGCCAGCTCACCATTATCAGGGTTTAATTCACCCCTCCACTTT.

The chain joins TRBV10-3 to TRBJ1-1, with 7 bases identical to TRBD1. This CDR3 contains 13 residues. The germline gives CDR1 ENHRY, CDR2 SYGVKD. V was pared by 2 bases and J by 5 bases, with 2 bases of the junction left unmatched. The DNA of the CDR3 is TGTGCCATCAGTGAGGACAGGGAGACTGAAGCTTTCTTT. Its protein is CAISEDRETEAFF.

CDR3 region: CASSSGLIAEQFF. In nucleotides, the CDR3 is TGTGCCAGCAGCTCGGGACTAATCGCTGAGCAGTTCTTC. V usage is TRBV9 and J usage is TRBJ2-1; TRBD2 agrees at 7 bases. V was clipped by 4 bases and J by 9 bases; unmatched bases: 7. CDR1 is SGDLS, CDR2 YYNGEE, per germline. The CDR3 is made up of 13 amino acids.

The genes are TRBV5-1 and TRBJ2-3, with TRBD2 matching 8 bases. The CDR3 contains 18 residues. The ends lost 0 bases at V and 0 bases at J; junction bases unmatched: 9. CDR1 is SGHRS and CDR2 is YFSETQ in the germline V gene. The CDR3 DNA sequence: TGCGCCAGCAGCTTGGCCGGCGGGAGGACCTATAGCACAGATACGCAGTATTTT. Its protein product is CASSLAGGRTYSTDTQYF.

The CDR3 DNA sequence: TGTGCCAGCAGCGTTTTTCCGGACATGAACACTGAAGCTTTCTTT. It specifies CASSVFPDMNTEAFF. This rearrangement joins TRBV9 to TRBJ1-1, with D possibly being TRBD1 (5 bases). V gave up 2 bases and J gave up 0 bases, with 11 bases separating them. Germline CDR1 reads SGDLS; CDR2 reads YYNGEE. The CDR3 is 15 residues long.

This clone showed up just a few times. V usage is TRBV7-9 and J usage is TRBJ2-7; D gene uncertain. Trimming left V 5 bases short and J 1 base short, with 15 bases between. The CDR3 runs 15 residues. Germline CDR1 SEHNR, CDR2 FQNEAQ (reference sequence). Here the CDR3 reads CASSLGGGRSYEQYF. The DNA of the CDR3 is TGTGCCAGCAGCCTAGGCGGTGGAAGATCCTACGAGCAGTACTTC.

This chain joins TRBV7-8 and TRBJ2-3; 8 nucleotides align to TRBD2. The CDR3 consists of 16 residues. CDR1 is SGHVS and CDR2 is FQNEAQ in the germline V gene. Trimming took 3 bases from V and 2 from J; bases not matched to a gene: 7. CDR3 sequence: CASSFGTRRSTDTQYF. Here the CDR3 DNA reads TGTGCCAGCAGCTTCGGGACTAGACGATCCACAGATACGCAGTATTTT.

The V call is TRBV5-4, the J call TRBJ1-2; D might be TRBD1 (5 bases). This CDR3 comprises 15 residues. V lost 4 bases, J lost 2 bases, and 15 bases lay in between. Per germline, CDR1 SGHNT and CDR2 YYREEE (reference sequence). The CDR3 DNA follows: TGTGCCAGCAGCCCCCCAGGGTGGAACAACTATGGCTACACCTTC. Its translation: CASSPPGWNNYGYTF.

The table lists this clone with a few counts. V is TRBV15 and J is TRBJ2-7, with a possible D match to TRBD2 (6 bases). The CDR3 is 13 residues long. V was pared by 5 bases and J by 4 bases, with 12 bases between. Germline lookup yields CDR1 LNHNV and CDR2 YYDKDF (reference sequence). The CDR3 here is CATSSGDPYEQYF. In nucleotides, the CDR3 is TGTGCCACCAGCTCGGGGGATCCTTACGAGCAGTACTTC. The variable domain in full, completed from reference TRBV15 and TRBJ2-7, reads DAMVIQNPRYQVTQFGKPVTLSCSQTLNHNVMYWYQQKSSQAPKLLFHYYDKDFNNEADTPDNFQSRRPNTSFCFLDIRSPGLGDTAMYLCATSSGDPYEQYFGPGTRLTVT.

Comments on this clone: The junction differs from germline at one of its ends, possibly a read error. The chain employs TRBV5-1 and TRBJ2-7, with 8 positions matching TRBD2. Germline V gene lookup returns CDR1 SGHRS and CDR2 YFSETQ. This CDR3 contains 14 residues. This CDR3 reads CASSLGRTSYEPYF. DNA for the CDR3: TGCGCCAGCAGCTTGGGTCGGACTAGCTACGAGCCGTACTTC.

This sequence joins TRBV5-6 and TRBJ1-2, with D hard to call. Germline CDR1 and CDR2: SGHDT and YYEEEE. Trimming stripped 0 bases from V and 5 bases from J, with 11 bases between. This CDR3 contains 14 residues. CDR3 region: CASSLVAGSYGYTF. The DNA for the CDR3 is TGTGCCAGCAGCTTGGTGGCAGGTTCTTATGGCTACACCTTC.

The CDR3, as DNA: TGTGCCAGCAGCGAACAGGGTATGGGCGAGCAGTACTTC. This encodes CASSEQGMGEQYF. The chain carries TRBV2 and TRBJ2-7, with TRBD1 as a possible D gene (6 bases). Per germline, CDR1 SNHLY and CDR2 FYNNEI. There are 13 residues in the CDR3. Trimming shortened V by 6 bases and J by 6 bases, and 15 bases separated the two germline ends.

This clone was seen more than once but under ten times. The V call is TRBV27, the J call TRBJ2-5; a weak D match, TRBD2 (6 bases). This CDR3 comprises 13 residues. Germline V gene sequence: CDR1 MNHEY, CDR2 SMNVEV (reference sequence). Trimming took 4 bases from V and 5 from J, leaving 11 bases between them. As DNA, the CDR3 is TGTGCCAGCAGTTCAACTGGGAGGGAGACCCAGTACTTC. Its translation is CASSSTGRETQYF.

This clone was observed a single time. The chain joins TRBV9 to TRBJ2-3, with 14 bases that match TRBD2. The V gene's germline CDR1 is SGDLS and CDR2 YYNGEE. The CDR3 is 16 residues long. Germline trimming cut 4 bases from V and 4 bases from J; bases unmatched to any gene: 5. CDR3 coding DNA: TGTGCCAGCAGCCCTCGGACTAGCGGGGGGTCAGATACGCAGTATTTT. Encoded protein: CASSPRTSGGSDTQYF.

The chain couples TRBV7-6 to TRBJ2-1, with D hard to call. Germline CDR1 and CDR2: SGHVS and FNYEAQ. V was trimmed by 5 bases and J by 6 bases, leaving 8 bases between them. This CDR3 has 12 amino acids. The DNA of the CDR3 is TGTGCCAGCAGCGGAGCAGCCAATGAGCAGTTCTTC. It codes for CASSGAANEQFF.

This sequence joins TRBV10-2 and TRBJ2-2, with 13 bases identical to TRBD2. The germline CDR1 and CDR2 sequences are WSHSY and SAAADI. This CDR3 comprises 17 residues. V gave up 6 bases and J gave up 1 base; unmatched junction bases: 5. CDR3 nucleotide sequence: TGCGCCAGCAGAAGGACTAGCGGGGGCCAGAACACCGGGGAGCTGTTTTTT. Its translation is CASRRTSGGQNTGELFF.

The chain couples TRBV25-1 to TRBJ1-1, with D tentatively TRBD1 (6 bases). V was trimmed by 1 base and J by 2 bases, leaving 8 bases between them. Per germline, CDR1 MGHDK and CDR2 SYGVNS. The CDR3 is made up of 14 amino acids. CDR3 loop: CASSESGGNTEAFF. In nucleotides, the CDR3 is TGTGCCAGCAGTGAATCTGGGGGCAACACTGAAGCTTTCTTT.

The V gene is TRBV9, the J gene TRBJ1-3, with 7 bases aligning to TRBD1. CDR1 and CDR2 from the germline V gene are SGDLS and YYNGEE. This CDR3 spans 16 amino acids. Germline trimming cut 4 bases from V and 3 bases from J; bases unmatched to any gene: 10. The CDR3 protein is CASSPEAQGDGNTIYF. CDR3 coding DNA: TGTGCCAGCAGCCCAGAGGCCCAGGGGGATGGAAACACCATATATTTT.

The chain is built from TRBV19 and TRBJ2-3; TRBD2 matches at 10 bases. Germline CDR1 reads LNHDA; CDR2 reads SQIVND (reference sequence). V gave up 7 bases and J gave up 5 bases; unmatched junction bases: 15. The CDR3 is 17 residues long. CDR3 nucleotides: TGTGCCAGTAACCCTGGTCCGACTAGCGGGCCCCGAGATACGCAGTATTTT. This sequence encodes CASNPGPTSGPRDTQYF. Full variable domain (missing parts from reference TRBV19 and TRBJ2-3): DGGITQSPKYLFRKEGQNVTLSCEQNLNHDAMYWYRQDPGQGLRLIYYSQIVNDFQKGDIAEGYSVSREKKESFPLTVTSAQKNPTAFYLCASNPGPTSGPRDTQYFGPGTRLTVL.

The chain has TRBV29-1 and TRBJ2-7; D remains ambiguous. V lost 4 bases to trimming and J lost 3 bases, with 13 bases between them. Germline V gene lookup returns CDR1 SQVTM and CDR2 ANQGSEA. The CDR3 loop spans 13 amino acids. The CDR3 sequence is CSVGPSHGYEQYF. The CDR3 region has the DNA TGCAGCGTTGGGCCCTCGCATGGCTACGAGCAGTACTTC.

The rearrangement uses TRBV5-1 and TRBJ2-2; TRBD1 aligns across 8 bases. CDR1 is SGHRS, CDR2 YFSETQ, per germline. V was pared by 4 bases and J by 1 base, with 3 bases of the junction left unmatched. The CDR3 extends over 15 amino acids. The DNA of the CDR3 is TGCGCCAGCAGCCAAGGGACAGGGAACACCGGGGAGCTGTTTTTT. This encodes CASSQGTGNTGELFF.

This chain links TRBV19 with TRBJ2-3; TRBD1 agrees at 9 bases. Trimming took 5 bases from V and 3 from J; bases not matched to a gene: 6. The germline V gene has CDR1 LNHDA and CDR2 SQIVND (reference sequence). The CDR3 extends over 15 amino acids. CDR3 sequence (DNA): TGTGCCAGTAGTCCCGGGACAGGGTTAACAGATACGCAGTATTTT. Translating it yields CASSPGTGLTDTQYF.

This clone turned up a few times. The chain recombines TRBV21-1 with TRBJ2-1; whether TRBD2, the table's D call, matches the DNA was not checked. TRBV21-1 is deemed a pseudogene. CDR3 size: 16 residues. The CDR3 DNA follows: TGTGCCAGCAGCAAACTTCAGCGGGGGGGCTACAATGAGCAGTTCTTC. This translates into CASSKLQRGGYNEQFF.